This T cell receptor (beta chain) was obtained from a study of blood T cells in healthy people across ages. Background on the study: Per every two T cells, about one barcoded beta molecule was captured by template switching. Study-wide points: TCR beta diversity per million T cells fell roughly linearly with age.

Next came a second PCR, run for about 7 to 12 cycles, which used a sample-barcoded 5' primer along with a J-beta primer mix. Each cDNA molecule, via a template-switch adaptor with 12 random nucleotides, was tagged. TCRdb independently ran MiXCR on the 5' RACE reads; one entry per CDR3 protein. The table includes approximately 1,000,000 distinct CDR3 sequences, 35% to 45% detected once. This clonotype was picked up a small number of times. What it binds is not known. Germline V lookup: CDR1 SGDLS, CDR2 YYNGEE. The CDR3 extends over 15 amino acids. Unmatched junction bases numbered 4, after V lost 0 bases and J lost 5 bases.

The gene calls are TRBV9 and TRBJ2-1; TRBD1 agrees at 8 bases. The origin of this receptor is a young man in good health. The sample consisted of blood. The CDR3 nucleotides read TGTGCCAGCAGCGTAGTGACAGGGGCCCACAATGAGCAGTTCTTC. Residues: CASSVVTGAHNEQFF.